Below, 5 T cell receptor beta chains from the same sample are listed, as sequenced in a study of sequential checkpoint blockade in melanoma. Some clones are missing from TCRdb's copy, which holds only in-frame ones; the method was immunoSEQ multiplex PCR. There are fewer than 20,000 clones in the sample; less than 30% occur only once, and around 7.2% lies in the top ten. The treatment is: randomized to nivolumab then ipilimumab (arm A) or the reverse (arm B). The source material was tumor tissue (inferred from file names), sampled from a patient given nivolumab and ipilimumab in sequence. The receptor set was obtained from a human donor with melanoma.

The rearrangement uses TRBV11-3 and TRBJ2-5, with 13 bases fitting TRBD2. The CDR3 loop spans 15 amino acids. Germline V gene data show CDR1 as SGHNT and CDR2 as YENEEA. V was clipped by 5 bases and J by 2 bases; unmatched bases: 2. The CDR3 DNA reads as TGTGCCAGCAGCCTACTAGCGGGGGGGCAAGAGACCCAGTACTTC. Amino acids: CASSLLAGGQETQYF.

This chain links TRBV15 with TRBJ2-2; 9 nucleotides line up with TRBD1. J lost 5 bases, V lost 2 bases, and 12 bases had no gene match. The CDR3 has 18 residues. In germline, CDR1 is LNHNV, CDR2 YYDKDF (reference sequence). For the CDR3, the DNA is TGTGCCACCAGCAGATATCCGGGACAGGGTGGGCGGACCGGGGAGCTGTTTTTT. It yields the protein CATSRYPGQGGRTGELFF.

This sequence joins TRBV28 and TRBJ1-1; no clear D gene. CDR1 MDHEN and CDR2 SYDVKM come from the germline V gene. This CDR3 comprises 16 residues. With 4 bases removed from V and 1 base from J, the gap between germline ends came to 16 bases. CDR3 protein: CASSYGQLLRNTEAFF. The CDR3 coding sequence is TGTGCCAGCAGTTATGGGCAACTCCTACGGAACACTGAAGCTTTCTTT.

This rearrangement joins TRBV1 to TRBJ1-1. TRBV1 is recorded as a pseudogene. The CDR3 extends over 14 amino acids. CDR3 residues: CASSQERGGPEAFF. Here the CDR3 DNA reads TGCGCCAGCAGCCAAGAGAGGGGAGGGCCTGAAGCTTTCTTT.

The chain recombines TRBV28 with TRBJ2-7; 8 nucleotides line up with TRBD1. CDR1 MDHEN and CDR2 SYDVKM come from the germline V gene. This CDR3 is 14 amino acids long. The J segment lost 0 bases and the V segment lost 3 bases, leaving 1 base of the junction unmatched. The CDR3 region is CASSFDRGSYEQYF. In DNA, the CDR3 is TGTGCCAGCAGTTTCGACAGGGGCTCCTACGAGCAGTACTTC.